These 30 T cell receptor beta chains were sequenced from one sample in a study of identical twins. TCRdb fed the 5' RACE reads into MiXCR, producing one record per CDR3 protein. The sample comprises some 460,000 distinct CDR3 sequences, approximately 15% of which are singletons, and about 0.52% rests with the top ten. These data also featured in a second study, about yellow fever vaccine responses in identical twins.

The sequenced material came from CD4+ T cells sorted from blood. These receptors all come from a woman aged 18-29 years in good health.

CDR3 sequence reads: CATSDLSGTATDTQYF. DNA for the CDR3: TGTGCCACCAGTGATTTGTCTGGGACCGCGACAGATACGCAGTATTTT. This chain joins TRBV24-1 and TRBJ2-3; D possibly matches TRBD1 or TRBD2 (5 bases each). Germline loops: CDR1 KGHDR, CDR2 SFDVKD. V was shortened by 0 bases and J by 3 bases, with 12 bases between the two germline ends. This CDR3 region has 16 residues.

This clonotype was picked up a small number of times. CDR3 sequence: CASSVALTGGWGGDEQFF. The CDR3 nucleotides read TGTGCCAGCAGCGTAGCTTTAACAGGAGGTTGGGGAGGCGATGAGCAGTTCTTC. This rearrangement joins TRBV9 to TRBJ2-1, with D possibly matching TRBD2 (6 bases). V shed 0 bases and J shed 8 bases, with 24 bases lying between them. The CDR3 loop spans 18 amino acids. CDR1 SGDLS and CDR2 YYNGEE come from the germline V gene.

This clonotype occurred a few times. The chain has TRBV29-1 and TRBJ2-1; 10 bases line up with TRBD1. The CDR3 spans 13 residues. Germline V lookup: CDR1 SQVTM, CDR2 ANQGSEA. Trimming took 6 bases from V and 4 from J; bases not matched to a gene: 3. As DNA, the CDR3 is TGCAGCGTGTGGACAGGGGGGTACAATGAGCAGTTCTTC. Its protein product is CSVWTGGYNEQFF.

This clonotype was detected a few times. J is TRBJ2-7 and V is TRBV6-2 or TRBV6-3; 8 nucleotides line up with TRBD2. The length of the CDR3 is 16 residues. V was pared by 0 bases and J by 2 bases, with 6 bases of the junction left unmatched. Germline V lookup: CDR1 MNHEY, CDR2 SVGEGT. The CDR3 here is CASSYSGTSGPYEQYF. The CDR3, as DNA: TGTGCCAGCAGTTACTCGGGGACTAGTGGCCCCTACGAGCAGTACTTC.

This clonotype has ten or more counts. CDR3 residues: CASSLDSSYNSPLHF. CDR3 DNA sequence: TGTGCCAGCAGCTTAGACAGCTCCTATAATTCACCCCTCCACTTT. This chain uses TRBV7-6 with TRBJ1-6; D remains ambiguous. CDR3 length: 15 amino acids. The germline CDR1 and CDR2 sequences are SGHVS and FNYEAQ. Trimming took 1 base from V and 0 from J, leaving 4 bases between them.

The CDR3 here is CASSLGANQETQYF. As DNA, the CDR3 is TGTGCCAGCAGTTTGGGGGCGAACCAAGAGACCCAGTACTTC. The genes are TRBV27 and TRBJ2-5; D possibly corresponds to TRBD1 (6 bases). Per germline, CDR1 MNHEY and CDR2 SMNVEV (reference sequence). The length of the CDR3 is 14 residues. Trimming took 3 bases from V and 0 from J, leaving 8 bases between them.

This clonotype has ten or more counts. The chain joins TRBV24-1 to TRBJ2-2; the D gene is possibly TRBD1 (5 bases). The V and J ends lost 8 bases and 5 bases respectively, with 11 bases between them. Germline V gene lookup returns CDR1 KGHDR and CDR2 SFDVKD. The CDR3 spans 13 residues. CDR3: CATNAGPTGELFF. As DNA, the CDR3 is TGTGCCACCAACGCAGGGCCAACCGGGGAGCTGTTTTTT.

This clonotype has only a few counts. The chain has TRBV7-9 and TRBJ1-1, with D unclear. The V and J ends lost 4 bases and 7 bases respectively, with 10 bases between them. This CDR3 spans 12 amino acids. Germline CDR1 reads SEHNR; CDR2 reads FQNEAQ (reference sequence). The CDR3, as DNA: TGTGCCAGCAGCTGGGAGGAGGTTGAAGCTTTCTTT. Residues: CASSWEEVEAFF.

This clonotype was recorded at least ten times. The CDR3 protein is CASSLGGRAYNEQFF. CDR3 nucleotides: TGTGCCAGCAGTTTAGGCGGGAGGGCCTACAATGAGCAGTTCTTC. This chain links TRBV12-3 or TRBV12-4 with TRBJ2-1; 9 bases line up with TRBD2. The junction had 0 bases not matched to a gene; V was cut back by 1 base and J by 2 bases. The CDR3 extends over 15 amino acids.

The CDR3 bases are TGTGCCAGCAGTATACGGGGACTAGGGAACAATGAGCAGTTCTTC. Translated: CASSIRGLGNNEQFF. The chain is built from TRBV28 and TRBJ2-1; the match to TRBD2 covers 8 bases. Trimming took 5 bases from V and 5 from J; bases not matched to a gene: 8. This CDR3 region has 15 residues. Germline CDR1 and CDR2: MDHEN and SYDVKM.

In its sample, this clonotype was seen many times. The chain combines TRBV2 with TRBJ2-1; D not certain. Germline lookup yields CDR1 SNHLY and CDR2 FYNNEI. Deletions cut 0 bases from V and 16 bases from J, with 13 bases between. The CDR3 contains 12 residues. CDR3 loop: CASSEAQRPCFF. CDR3 sequence (DNA): TGTGCCAGCAGTGAAGCTCAGCGTCCTTGTTTCTTC.

The chain employs TRBV10-3 and TRBJ2-7; weak D call: TRBD2 (6 bases). The CDR3 has 12 residues. Trimming removed 5 bases at V and 7 bases at J, with 12 bases between. In germline, CDR1 is ENHRY, CDR2 SYGVKD. CDR3 loop: CAISRLAFEQYF. CDR3 DNA: TGTGCCATCAGTCGCCTAGCGTTTGAGCAGTACTTC.

The rearrangement joins TRBV6-1 to TRBJ2-7; the D gene is possibly TRBD1 (5 bases). CDR3 length: 16 amino acids. The germline V gene encodes CDR1 MNHNS and CDR2 SASEGT. Trimming shortened V by 6 bases and J by 0 bases, and 18 bases separated the two germline ends. The CDR3 DNA follows: TGTGCCAGCAGCCGAGTCCCAGGGAAGAGCTCCTACGAGCAGTACTTC. Residues: CASSRVPGKSSYEQYF.

With respect to this clonotype: One end of the junction is discordant with germline, which a read error may explain. The CDR3 reads CCASWASGGARVGTQYF. DNA for the CDR3: TGCTGTGCTAGTTGGGCTAGCGGGGGGGCCAGGGTTGGGACCCAGTACTTC. V gene TRBV20-1 combines with J gene TRBJ2-5; 12 nucleotides match TRBD2. The germline V gene has CDR1 DFQATT and CDR2 SNEGSKA (reference sequence). CDR3 length: 17 amino acids.

The chain links TRBV3-1 to TRBJ2-1, with 11 bases that match TRBD2. Germline V gene data show CDR1 as LGHDT and CDR2 as YNNKEL (reference sequence). The CDR3 is made up of 15 amino acids. The V segment lost 3 bases and the J segment 6 bases; nucleotides outside the gene matches: 4. CDR3 DNA sequence: TGTGCCAGCAGCCAGACTAGCGGGGCGGGCAATGAGCAGTTCTTC. Amino acids: CASSQTSGAGNEQFF.

The chain combines TRBV25-1 with TRBJ1-4; D call uncertain. Between the trimmed V and J ends, which lost 0 bases and 4 bases, there was a span of 6 bases. Germline CDR1 and CDR2: MGHDK and SYGVNS. This CDR3 spans 14 amino acids. CDR3 nucleotide sequence: TGTGCCAGCAGTGAATATGGCAGTAATGAAAAACTGTTTTTT. This gives the protein CASSEYGSNEKLFF. The full variable domain, completed using reference TRBV25-1 and TRBJ1-4, is EADIYQTPRYLVIGTGKKITLECSQTMGHDKMYWYQQDPGMELHLIHYSYGVNSTEKGDLSSESTVSRIRTEHFPLTLESARPSHTSQYLCASSEYGSNEKLFFGSGTQLSVL.

The gene calls are TRBV24-1 and TRBJ2-3; D ambiguous. The CDR3 sequence is 11 residues long. From germline, CDR1 is KGHDR and CDR2 SFDVKD. The V and J ends lost 1 base and 6 bases respectively, with 1 base between them. The CDR3: CATSDFDTQYF. For the CDR3, the DNA is TGTGCCACCAGTGATTTCGATACGCAGTATTTT.

The genes are TRBV5-1 and TRBJ2-3; 10 positions match TRBD1. There are 15 residues in the CDR3. Germline values: CDR1 SGHRS, CDR2 YFSETQ. J lost 2 bases, V lost 4 bases, and 4 bases had no gene match. The CDR3 loop is CASSRGQGTTDTQYF. The DNA for the CDR3 is TGCGCCAGCAGCCGGGGACAGGGGACCACAGATACGCAGTATTTT. Together with reference TRBV5-1 and TRBJ2-3, the CDR3 gives the full variable domain: KAGVTQTPRYLIKTRGQQVTLSCSPISGHRSVSWYQQTPGQGLQFLFEYFSETQRNKGNFPGRFSGRQFSNSRSEMNVSTLELGDSALYLCASSRGQGTTDTQYFGPGTRLTVL.

The chain employs TRBV4-3 and TRBJ2-4, with TRBD2 matching over 9 bases. This CDR3 comprises 19 residues. CDR1 is LGHNA, CDR2 YSLEER, per germline. With V trimmed by 0 bases and J by 0 bases, 9 bases remained unmatched. CDR3 coding DNA: TGCGCCAGCAGCCAAGATGGCGGGAGGGCCAATTCAGCCAAAAACATTCAGTACTTC. It translates to CASSQDGGRANSAKNIQYF.

The V gene is TRBV7-2, the J gene TRBJ2-5; 8 positions match TRBD2. Germline trimming cut 4 bases from V and 2 bases from J; bases unmatched to any gene: 3. CDR3 size: 14 residues. The germline gives CDR1 SGHTA, CDR2 FQGNSA. Here the CDR3 reads CASSWTSSQETQYF. The CDR3 DNA follows: TGTGCCAGCAGCTGGACTAGCAGTCAAGAGACCCAGTACTTC.

This chain links TRBV27 with TRBJ2-2; the match to TRBD2 covers 12 bases. V dropped 3 bases and J dropped 4; count of bases not matched to a gene: 3. CDR1 is MNHEY and CDR2 is SMNVEV in the germline V gene (reference sequence). The CDR3 loop spans 16 amino acids. This CDR3 reads CASSFGLAGPTGELFF. CDR3 bases: TGTGCCAGCAGTTTCGGACTAGCGGGACCCACCGGGGAGCTGTTTTTT.

Ten or more counts support this clonotype. The rearrangement uses TRBV10-3 and TRBJ2-2; 7 nucleotides match TRBD1. CDR3 length equals 17 residues. Trimming removed 4 bases from V and 0 bases from J; junction bases left unmatched: 8. Germline assignment: CDR1 ENHRY and CDR2 SYGVKD. This chain's CDR3 is CAISGSDRPSNTGELFF. For the CDR3, the DNA is TGTGCCATCAGTGGATCGGACAGGCCTTCGAACACCGGGGAGCTGTTTTTT.

The chain carries TRBV6-1 and TRBJ2-1; the match to TRBD2 covers 9 bases. This CDR3 has 14 residues. The germline V gene encodes CDR1 MNHNS and CDR2 SASEGT. V was clipped by 6 bases and J by 7 bases; unmatched bases: 7. CDR3 DNA sequence: TGTGCCAGCAGCCCGGGACTAGCTTTAAATGAGCAGTTCTTC. Amino acid sequence: CASSPGLALNEQFF.

This chain connects TRBV7-3 to TRBJ2-2, with 8 nucleotides matching TRBD1. Germline lookup yields CDR1 SGHTA and CDR2 FQGTGA. The junction had 6 bases not matched to a gene; V was cut back by 5 bases and J by 4 bases. The CDR3 totals 15 residues. The CDR3 is CASSATGVSTGELFF. In DNA form, the CDR3 reads TGTGCCAGCAGCGCGACAGGGGTCAGCACCGGGGAGCTGTTTTTT. The full variable domain, in which reference TRBV7-3 and TRBJ2-2 provide the parts outside the CDR3, is GAGVSQTPSNKVTEKGKYVELRCDPISGHTALYWYRQSLGQGPEFLIYFQGTGAADDSGLPNDRFFAVRPEGSVSTLKIQRTERGDSAVYLCASSATGVSTGELFFGEGSRLTVL.

This clonotype was detected many times. V and J are TRBV7-2 and TRBJ1-4; D is uncertain. Germline V gives CDR1 SGHTA, CDR2 FQGNSA. Between the trimmed V and J ends, which lost 4 bases and 6 bases, there was a span of 3 bases. CDR3 size: 11 residues. The chain's CDR3 is CASSSHEKLFF. The CDR3 nucleotides are TGTGCCAGCAGCTCACATGAAAAACTGTTTTTT.

This clonotype was counted a few times. The chain combines TRBV7-3 with TRBJ2-5; 13 bases line up with TRBD2. The CDR3 sequence is 16 residues long. Germline-derived CDR1 and CDR2 are SGHTA and FQGTGA. Trimming at V came to 5 bases and at J to 5 bases, leaving 8 bases not matched to a gene. The CDR3 is CASSITGTSGAETQYF. In DNA form, the CDR3 reads TGTGCCAGCAGCATTACCGGGACTAGCGGGGCTGAGACCCAGTACTTC.

The V gene is TRBV3-1, the J gene TRBJ2-1, with a tentative D call TRBD2 (6 bases). The CDR3 spans 12 residues. Germline values: CDR1 LGHDT, CDR2 YNNKEL (reference sequence). V lost 4 bases and J 12 bases, leaving 13 bases between the germline ends. The CDR3 is CASSPGSLGQFF. The CDR3, as DNA: TGTGCCAGCAGCCCCGGGAGCCTCGGGCAGTTCTTC.

The chain joins TRBV5-1 to TRBJ1-4; D gene unclear. Germline V gene lookup returns CDR1 SGHRS and CDR2 YFSETQ. The CDR3 is 15 residues long. Between the trimmed V and J ends, which lost 6 bases and 0 bases, there was a span of 12 bases. Here the CDR3 DNA reads TGCGCCAGCACCACCGGGGATTCAACTAATGAAAAACTGTTTTTT. Residues: CASTTGDSTNEKLFF. Combining the CDR3 with reference TRBV5-1 and TRBJ1-4 gives the whole variable domain KAGVTQTPRYLIKTRGQQVTLSCSPISGHRSVSWYQQTPGQGLQFLFEYFSETQRNKGNFPGRFSGRQFSNSRSEMNVSTLELGDSALYLCASTTGDSTNEKLFFGSGTQLSVL.

The chain combines TRBV20-1 with TRBJ2-2; D is unclear. This CDR3 contains 11 residues. V was cut by 3 bases and J by 5 bases, with 4 bases left in between. Germline V CDR1 and CDR2: DFQATT, SNEGSKA (reference sequence). Here the CDR3 DNA reads TGCAGTGCTAGGCAGACCGGGGAGCTGTTTTTT. It codes for CSARQTGELFF.

There are a few counts of this clonotype. Written as DNA, the CDR3 is TGTGCCAGCAATACCGGGACAGTCCACATTTTCGGCTACACCTTC. Amino acid sequence: CASNTGTVHIFGYTF. The V call is TRBV6-1, the J call TRBJ1-2, with 7 bases matching TRBD1. Germline V gene sequence: CDR1 MNHNS, CDR2 SASEGT. The J segment lost 8 bases and the V segment lost 7 bases, leaving 16 bases of the junction unmatched. The CDR3 runs 15 residues.